There are many counts of the clone carrying this T cell receptor (beta chain). Its antigen remains unknown. This entry is derived from a study of T cells in Graves' hyperthyroidism and ophthalmopathy. About the study: Peripheral blood specimens were obtained at initial diagnosis, prior to any treatment. General study points: Blood samples included most of the expanded thyroid clonotypes exceeding 0.001.

This CDR3 comprises 19 residues. V was pared by 5 bases and J by 0 bases, with 14 bases of the junction left unmatched. Germline V gives CDR1 MDHEN, CDR2 SYDVKM. The CDR3 regions of TCR beta were amplified from RNA transcripts. HTBI primers were employed in a first-round RT-PCR of the TCR CDR3. Via MiXCR, TCRdb re-called the multiplex PCR reads, giving one row per CDR3 protein. The data hold around 380,000 distinct CDR3 sequences, with less than 15% observed a single time. Patients aged 18 to 65 with hyperthyroidism were newly diagnosed, with duration under 2 months. Lactation, pregnancy, other autoimmune disease or uncontrolled infection led to exclusion of patients.

This clonotype was sampled from a man aged 25-45 years with Graves' hyperthyroidism that later progressed to Graves' ophthalmopathy. The J gene is TRBJ1-5, the V gene TRBV28, with 9 bases lining up with TRBD1. The sequenced material came from blood. CDR3 sequence (DNA): TGTGCCAGCAGTCCTGGGACAGGGATGCGGGGTTATAGCAATCAGCCCCAGCATTTT. Amino acids: CASSPGTGMRGYSNQPQHF.